This T cell receptor (beta chain) was observed in a study of vaccination effects on CD4 cells after COVID-19. Viral peptide pools were used in the ViraFEST assay to expand antigen-specific CD4+ T cells, and sequencing came afterward. Having been cultured for under twelve days, the cells underwent CD4+ T cell isolation. The study found no prior SARS-CoV-2 infection in the vaccine recipients, who tested negative for nucleocapsid antibodies. About 2.2 million PBMC per well received about 10 IU/ml IL-2 and approximately 9.2 ug/ml peptides in culture. Cells had half their medium changed to IL-2 medium on days 3 and 7. Notes on the study in general: Convalescent patients were scarce, and early post-infection timepoints were absent. Marked clonal contraction was seen late after vaccination (in both infection- and vaccine-induced clones).

The CDR3 extends over 15 amino acids. Trimming removed 4 bases from V and 4 bases from J, with 17 bases in between. Germline V gene sequence: CDR1 SGDLS, CDR2 YYNGEE. Sequencing used immunoSEQ multiplex PCR; TCRdb keeps in-frame clones, though not all of them. The data show about 52,000 clones, more than 75% seen once. Note on this clone: Its antigen remains unknown.

The V gene is TRBV9, the J gene TRBJ2-5, with D perhaps TRBD2 (5 bases). Sequencing used CD4+ T cells from PBMCs cultured with HCoV-OC43 spike peptides, obtained before COVID-19 vaccination. The subset: HCoV-OC43 spike overlapping peptide pool stimulation. The receptor's source is a human donor who received a COVID-19 vaccine. The CDR3 loop is CASSPRADAGETQYF. In nucleotides, the CDR3 is TGTGCCAGCAGCCCGCGTGCGGACGCGGGAGAGACCCAGTACTTC. The full variable domain, completed using reference TRBV9 and TRBJ2-5, is DSGVTQTPKHLITATGQRVTLRCSPRSGDLSVYWYQQSLDQGLQFLIQYYNGEERAKGNILERFSAQQFPDLHSELNLSSLELGDSALYFCASSPRADAGETQYFGPGTRLLVL.